The clone carrying this T cell receptor (beta chain) was picked up one time. Its antigen remains unidentified. Sequencing was performed with immunoSEQ multiplex PCR; in TCRdb, only in-frame clones are kept and a portion is missing. The data show 83,000 or so clones, about 90% seen once. The sample originates from a study of identifying expanded T cells in peripheral blood. Points from the study as a whole: Roughly two-week clone count variance significantly increased as total template count grew.

The CDR3 has 15 amino acids. Germline-derived CDR1 and CDR2 are SGHDT and YYEEEE. V lost 1 base to trimming and J lost 3 bases; unmatched junction nucleotides: 4. Collection occurred without any documented infections or immune events in donors. The clonotype originates from a person aged 18-70 years in good health. The chain recombines TRBV5-6 with TRBJ1-1; 9 positions agree with TRBD1. The sequencing sample was made of blood. This CDR3 is CASSLRRTGDTEAFF. The CDR3 bases are TGTGCCAGCAGCTTGAGAAGGACAGGGGACACTGAAGCTTTCTTT.